This T cell receptor (beta chain) was retrieved from a study of technical replicates of blood from several donors. Produced via immunoSEQ multiplex PCR; TCRdb's table is partial and in-frame only. Of tens of thousands of clones in the sample, roughly 98% are singletons; the top ten hold approximately 0.17%. CDR3 size: 14 residues. V was cut by 6 bases and J by 8 bases, with 19 bases left in between. Germline loops: CDR1 MNHNS, CDR2 SASEGT. The sequencing sample was made of T cells isolated from PBMCs. This sequence originates from a human donor in good health. V gene TRBV6-1 combines with J gene TRBJ1-2; D perhaps matches TRBD1 (6 bases). In nucleotides, the CDR3 is TGTGCCAGCAGGGGTGGACAGATCTTAGAAGGCTACACCTTC. Encoded protein: CASRGGQILEGYTF.